This TCR beta chain originates from a study of regulatory T cells in long-lasting Graves disease. About the study: Persistent Graves' disease required over 5 years of antithyroid drugs and positive TSH receptor antibodies.

This clonotype was observed a few times. The antigen is undetermined. Sample time point: persistent/refractory GD, antithyroid drugs over 5 years with positive TRAb. Extracted RNA from PBMCs served as the source of the TCR library. As collected, the peripheral blood samples measured approximately 10 milliliters each and went into EDTA tubes. Arm-PCR with iRepertoire HTBI primers amplified the CDR3 regions for these TCR beta libraries. Per the study methods: Across the samples, identification revealed just over 60 TRBV and over 12 TRBJ segments. Each CDR3 protein gets one entry after TCRdb re-called the multiplex PCR reads with MiXCR. These V and J calls rely on TCRdb rather than the paper's analysis. The repertoire holds about 460,000 distinct CDR3 sequences, approximately 22% seen once, with around 13% in the top ten. Study outcomes and limitations: No thyroid tissue was studied; the work used peripheral blood only.

The receptor was isolated from a female donor with Graves disease. The input for sequencing was peripheral blood mononuclear cells (PBMCs), taken when the disease was refractory, from a patient treated with antithyroid drugs.

CDR3 bases: TGTGCCAGCAGCTTAGTCCGAGGCGGGGGCGGGAGGAGTTCCGGGGAGCTGTTTTTT. This codes for CASSLVRGGGGRSSGELFF. The chain employs TRBV11-2 and TRBJ2-2; 8 positions agree with TRBD2. The junction had 16 bases not matched to a gene; V was cut back by 1 base and J by 6 bases. In germline, CDR1 is SGHAT, CDR2 FQNNGV. The CDR3 length is 19 residues. The complete variable domain, with remaining parts taken from reference TRBV11-2 and TRBJ2-2, reads EAGVAQSPRYKIIEKRQSVAFWCNPISGHATLYWYQQILGQGPKLLIQFQNNGVVDDSQLPKDRFSAERLKGVDSTLKIQPAKLEDSAVYLCASSLVRGGGGRSSGELFFGEGSRLTVL.